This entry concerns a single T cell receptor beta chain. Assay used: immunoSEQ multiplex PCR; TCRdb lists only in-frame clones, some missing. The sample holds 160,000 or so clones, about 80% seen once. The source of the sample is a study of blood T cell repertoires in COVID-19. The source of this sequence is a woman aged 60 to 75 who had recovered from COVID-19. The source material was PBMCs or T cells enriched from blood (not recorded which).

CDR3: CASSLLAGGYEQYF. The DNA of the CDR3 is TGTGCCAGCAGCTTATTGGCAGGGGGCTACGAGCAGTACTTC. The J gene is TRBJ2-7, the V gene TRBV7-9, with 7 positions matching TRBD1. Trimming at V came to 2 bases and at J to 3 bases, leaving 4 bases not matched to a gene. The CDR3 length is 14 residues. Germline V gene lookup returns CDR1 SEHNR and CDR2 FQNEAQ (reference sequence). The complete variable domain, with remaining parts taken from reference TRBV7-9 and TRBJ2-7, reads DTGVSQNPRHKITKRGQNVTFRCDPISEHNRLYWYRQTLGQGPEFLTYFQNEAQLEKSRLLSDRFSAERPKGSFSTLEIQRTEQGDSAMYLCASSLLAGGYEQYFGPGTRLTVT.